This T cell receptor (beta chain) is from a study of early T cells in non-severe SARS-CoV-2 infection. On the study more broadly: Chains were unpaired, as sequencing was done on bulk RNA from unsorted whole blood.

Unique molecular identifiers were attached to individual cDNA molecules. Using its own MiXCR run on the 5' RACE reads, TCRdb lists one record per CDR3 protein. This table has tens of thousands of distinct CDR3 sequences, less than 15% appearing once. This clonotype was seen at least ten times. This clonotype was obtained from an adult who was a healthcare worker with PCR-confirmed SARS-CoV-2 infection or an uninfected control (not recorded which). The material sequenced was whole blood.

CDR3: CAWNREGTDTQYF. CDR3 DNA sequence: TGTGCCTGGAACAGAGAAGGCACAGATACGCAGTATTTT. The chain is built from TRBV30 and TRBJ2-3, with unresolved D. Trimming removed 4 bases from V and 1 base from J, with 9 bases in between. Germline CDR1 GTSNPN, CDR2 SVGIG (reference sequence). CDR3 length: 13 residues. Drawing the rest from reference TRBV30 and TRBJ2-3, the complete variable domain is SQTIHQWPATLVQPVGSPLSLECTVEGTSNPNLYWYRQAAGRGLQLLFYSVGIGQISSEVPQNLSASRPQDRQFILSSKKLLLSDSGFYLCAWNREGTDTQYFGPGTRLTVL.